This TCR beta chain was recorded in a study of CD8 T cells in ankylosing spondylitis. Study-level points and caveats: Existing reports had already noted some motif variants in reactive arthritis synovial fluid and blood. A TCR beta motif of under ten highly homologous variants appeared characteristic of ankylosing spondylitis blood.

This clonotype came up many times. Its antigen is not known. CDR1 is SQVTM and CDR2 is ANQGSEA in the germline V gene. The V and J ends lost 4 bases and 0 bases respectively, with 10 bases between them. The CDR3 spans 14 residues. Each CDR3 protein gets one entry after TCRdb re-called the 5' RACE reads with MiXCR. Seen here are more than 250,000 distinct CDR3 sequences, around 10% observed once, and the top ten hold roughly 9%. Sequenced material: blood, either unsorted or a sorted T cell fraction (not recorded which). The TCR comes from a female donor with ankylosing spondylitis or in good health (not recorded which). V is TRBV29-1 and J is TRBJ1-3; no definite D call. CDR3 DNA: TGCAGCGTTGTGGTAGGCCTCTCTGGAAACACCATATATTTT. Amino acid sequence: CSVVVGLSGNTIYF.